Presented here are 21 T cell receptor beta chains from one specimen sequenced in a study of blood T cell repertoires in COVID-19. Method: immunoSEQ multiplex PCR; TCRdb's copy keeps in-frame clones and lacks some. Altogether 250,000 or so clones are present, 65% to 90% being singletons, with the ten largest covering 2% to 2.5%. Input material: peripheral blood. The receptors were gathered from a middle-aged man who had recovered from COVID-19.

In this sample, this clone turned up once. This chain joins TRBV6-2 or TRBV6-3 and TRBJ2-7; D is possibly TRBD1 (5 bases). Between the trimmed V and J ends, which lost 2 bases and 0 bases, there was a span of 11 bases. This CDR3 has 15 residues. The germline V gene has CDR1 MNHEY and CDR2 SVGEGT. CDR3 in amino acids: CASSYVGPYSYEQYF. The CDR3 nucleotides are TGTGCCAGCAGTTACGTGGGGCCTTACTCCTACGAGCAGTACTTC.

The chain carries TRBV27 and TRBJ1-2; D gene unclear. CDR1 MNHEY and CDR2 SMNVEV come from the germline V gene (reference sequence). The V gene lost 10 bases and the J gene lost 4 bases, with 10 bases spanning the gap. The CDR3 has 11 amino acids. CDR3 nucleotides: TGTGCCACCAACTCGGGCTATGGCTACACCTTC. Translation gives CATNSGYGYTF.

As concerns this clone: This may stem from a read error, because a much larger clone lies one nucleotide away. V is TRBV11-2 and J is TRBJ1-3; D remains unclear. CDR3 length equals 12 residues. The germline CDR1 and CDR2 sequences are SGHAT and FQNNGV. V gave up 3 bases and J gave up 4 bases, with 4 bases separating them. The CDR3 DNA follows: TGTGCCAGCAGCTTCGGGGGAAACACCATATATTTT. This translates into CASSFGGNTIYF.

V gene TRBV6-5 combines with J gene TRBJ1-1, with 8 bases fitting TRBD1. Per the germline V gene, CDR1 is MNHEY and CDR2 is SVGAGI. The CDR3 sequence is 15 residues long. The V and J ends lost 10 bases and 1 base, in that order; junction bases with no gene match: 11. CDR3 region: CATSVAGGWNTEAFF. In DNA, the CDR3 is TGTGCCACGTCGGTCGCAGGGGGCTGGAACACTGAAGCTTTCTTT.

This clone was picked up a small number of times. This chain links TRBV19 with TRBJ2-7, with 10 bases that match TRBD1. CDR3 size: 14 residues. V lost 6 bases and J lost 0; bases outside the gene matches: 2. Germline V gene lookup returns CDR1 LNHDA and CDR2 SQIVND (reference sequence). CDR3 loop: CASRGDRGSYEQYF. The CDR3 DNA reads as TGTGCCAGTAGGGGGGACAGGGGCTCCTACGAGCAGTACTTC. The entire variable domain, with the rest obtained from reference TRBV19 and TRBJ2-7, is as follows: DGGITQSPKYLFRKEGQNVTLSCEQNLNHDAMYWYRQDPGQGLRLIYYSQIVNDFQKGDIAEGYSVSREKKESFPLTVTSAQKNPTAFYLCASRGDRGSYEQYFGPGTRLTVT.

The chain has TRBV11-2 and TRBJ1-6, with D possibly matching TRBD1 (6 bases). Germline CDR1 reads SGHAT; CDR2 reads FQNNGV. Trimming cost V 2 bases and J 10 bases, with 9 bases left between them. This CDR3 contains 13 residues. The CDR3 spells CASSLTGNSPLHF. The CDR3 DNA reads as TGTGCCAGCAGCTTAACAGGGAACTCACCCCTCCACTTT.

The genes are TRBV23-1 and TRBJ1-1; 10 nucleotides match TRBD1. TRBV23-1 is an ORF; its function is uncertain. CDR3 size: 15 residues. The V segment lost 8 bases and the J segment 4 bases; nucleotides outside the gene matches: 10. CDR3 protein: CASGGQGLSGTEAFF. The CDR3 DNA reads as TGCGCCAGCGGGGGACAGGGGTTAAGCGGCACTGAAGCTTTCTTT.

V gene TRBV4-3 combines with J gene TRBJ2-1, with D unresolved. CDR1 is LGHNA, CDR2 YSLEER, per germline. The CDR3 extends over 13 amino acids. The V and J ends lost 0 bases and 6 bases respectively, with 6 bases between them. CDR3 DNA sequence: TGCGCCAGCAGCCAAGATCTTCGCAATGAGCAGTTCTTC. Amino acid sequence: CASSQDLRNEQFF.

V gene TRBV5-1 combines with J gene TRBJ2-2, with D perhaps TRBD2 (5 bases). With 0 bases removed from V and 0 bases from J, the gap between germline ends came to 9 bases. Germline CDR1 is SGHRS and CDR2 is YFSETQ. This CDR3 is 16 amino acids long. The CDR3 sequence: CASSLVGDANTGELFF. CDR3 in DNA: TGCGCCAGCAGCTTGGTCGGGGATGCGAACACCGGGGAGCTGTTTTTT.

J is TRBJ1-2 and V is TRBV5-7; D possibly corresponds to TRBD1 (6 bases). TRBV5-7 is an ORF, with its function uncertain. This CDR3 contains 15 residues. V was shortened by 3 bases and J by 2 bases, with 14 bases between the two germline ends. CDR3 DNA sequence: TGTGCCAGCAGCTGGAAAAATAGGGGGAACTATGGCTACACCTTC. Encoded protein: CASSWKNRGNYGYTF.

The V call is TRBV18, the J call TRBJ1-1, with a weak D call TRBD1 (5 bases). Trimming removed 6 bases at V and 0 bases at J, with 11 bases between. Germline loops: CDR1 KGHSH, CDR2 LQKENI. The length of the CDR3 is 14 residues. The CDR3 nucleotides are TGTGCCAGCTCCACGACAGAATTGAACACTGAAGCTTTCTTT. It specifies CASSTTELNTEAFF.

By sample share, this clone is medium-sized (0.01 to 0.1%). The rearrangement links TRBV15 to TRBJ2-7; D call uncertain. Germline values: CDR1 LNHNV, CDR2 YYDKDF (reference sequence). The CDR3 contains 13 residues. V was shortened by 1 base and J by 3 bases, with 7 bases between the two germline ends. The CDR3 nucleotides read TGTGCCACCAGCAGAGCCAGGTTCTACGAGCAGTACTTC. It yields the protein CATSRARFYEQYF.

This clone has a single count. This chain links TRBV28 with TRBJ2-1; 9 bases map to TRBD1. Germline loops: CDR1 MDHEN, CDR2 SYDVKM. There are 16 residues in the CDR3. Trimming cost V 5 bases and J 0 bases; bases outside gene matches: 5. CDR3 sequence: CASSPQGADSYNEQFF. CDR3 DNA: TGTGCCAGCAGTCCACAGGGGGCAGACTCCTACAATGAGCAGTTCTTC.

This chain joins TRBV9 and TRBJ2-1; TRBD1 matches 7 bases. CDR3 length: 14 residues. The V and J ends lost 4 bases and 10 bases, in that order; junction bases with no gene match: 11. Per germline, CDR1 SGDLS and CDR2 YYNGEE. CDR3 protein: CASSSGQAQGEQFF. The CDR3 nucleotides read TGTGCCAGCAGCTCCGGACAGGCTCAGGGGGAGCAGTTCTTC.

The genes are TRBV7-2 and TRBJ2-5, with D maybe TRBD2 (5 bases). CDR1 is SGHTA and CDR2 is FQGNSA in the germline V gene. CDR3 length: 13 residues. Trimming stripped 2 bases from V and 5 bases from J, with 9 bases between. CDR3 sequence reads: CASSLPGSETQYF. CDR3 bases: TGTGCCAGCAGCTTACCGGGGTCGGAGACCCAGTACTTC.

The V gene is TRBV25-1, the J gene TRBJ1-5, with D uncertain. The V and J ends lost 4 bases and 6 bases respectively, with 13 bases between them. The germline CDR1 and CDR2 sequences are MGHDK and SYGVNS. The CDR3 sequence is 14 residues long. This CDR3 is CASSATGATQPQHF. The CDR3 DNA is TGTGCCAGCAGTGCAACGGGAGCAACTCAGCCCCAGCATTTT.

This chain links TRBV19 with TRBJ1-1; 7 bases align to TRBD1. The CDR3 consists of 14 residues. Unmatched junction bases numbered 3, after V lost 5 bases and J lost 0 bases. The germline V gene encodes CDR1 LNHDA and CDR2 SQIVND (reference sequence). The chain's CDR3 is CASSGDRVNTEAFF. The CDR3 DNA reads TGTGCCAGTAGTGGGGACAGAGTGAACACTGAAGCTTTCTTT.

V usage is TRBV29-1 and J usage is TRBJ2-2; the match to TRBD1 covers 8 bases. Germline loops: CDR1 SQVTM, CDR2 ANQGSEA. CDR3 size: 15 residues. V lost 5 bases to trimming and J lost 3 bases; unmatched junction nucleotides: 8. CDR3 DNA sequence: TGCAGCGTTACCCGGACAGGGTCGGACACCGGGGAGCTGTTTTTT. It translates to CSVTRTGSDTGELFF.

This chain uses TRBV9 with TRBJ1-1; TRBD1 matches 8 bases. CDR3 length: 13 amino acids. The germline CDR1 and CDR2 sequences are SGDLS and YYNGEE. J was trimmed by 11 bases and V by 0 bases; bases with no gene match: 6. CDR3 DNA sequence: TGTGCCAGCAGCGTAGATTCAGGGGGCTTGGCTTTCTTT. Protein product: CASSVDSGGLAFF.

This clone was found once. The chain is built from TRBV6-5 and TRBJ1-1, with a weak D call TRBD1 (5 bases). Trimming pared 5 bases from V and 5 bases from J, leaving 9 bases between. Germline CDR1 reads MNHEY; CDR2 reads SVGAGI. The CDR3 is 12 amino acids. The chain's CDR3 is CASSHGGTEAFF. The CDR3 bases are TGTGCCAGCAGTCACGGGGGAACTGAAGCTTTCTTT.

The genes are TRBV11-2 and TRBJ2-7; weak D call: TRBD2 (6 bases). V was trimmed by 4 bases and J by 5 bases, leaving 12 bases between them. In germline, CDR1 is SGHAT, CDR2 FQNNGV. The CDR3 loop spans 13 amino acids. The CDR3 DNA follows: TGTGCCAGCAGCTATGAGGGAGGTGACGAGCAGTACTTC. This encodes CASSYEGGDEQYF. Complete variable domain (other parts from reference TRBV11-2 and TRBJ2-7): EAGVAQSPRYKIIEKRQSVAFWCNPISGHATLYWYQQILGQGPKLLIQFQNNGVVDDSQLPKDRFSAERLKGVDSTLKIQPAKLEDSAVYLCASSYEGGDEQYFGPGTRLTVT.